This T cell receptor (beta chain) came from a study of regulatory T cells in long-lasting Graves disease. Study information: It was over 5 years of antithyroid drugs, with positive TSH receptor antibodies, that meant persistent Graves' disease. General study results and limits: Comparison showed that persistent patients shared more public clonotypes (fewer than 3,000) than new patients (roughly 970). Patients whose Graves' disease persisted exhibited lower TCR diversity than those newly diagnosed. Persistent cases favored TRBV28, TRBJ1-2 and TRBJ2-5.

To note about this clonotype: The target antigen is unknown. Germline is not matched at one junction end, which may reflect a read error.

To make TCR beta libraries, researchers used iRepertoire HTBI primers and Arm-PCR of CDR3 regions. Via MiXCR, TCRdb re-called the multiplex PCR reads, giving one row per CDR3 protein. The sample records 400,000 to 500,000 distinct CDR3 sequences, roughly 22% being singletons. Germline values: CDR1 MNHEY, CDR2 SVGEGT. The CDR3 sequence is 18 residues long. Time point defined: persistent/refractory GD, antithyroid drugs over 5 years with positive TRAb. TCR sequences were obtained from RNA taken from PBMCs. This sample comprised peripheral blood mononuclear cells (PBMCs), obtained when the disease was refractory, from a patient treated with antithyroid drugs. The rearrangement joins TRBV6-2 or TRBV6-3 to TRBJ2-2; TRBD2 matches 8 bases. The TCR was taken from a female donor with Graves disease. In DNA form, the CDR3 reads TGTGCCAGCACCCCCCGGGGGGGAACCACGCCGGGCACCGAGGAGCTGTTTTTT. Its protein is CASTPRGGTTPGTEELFF.